This T cell receptor beta chain was identified during a study of beta chain features in type 1 diabetes. Study-wide context: Age and gender were similar between patients and healthy donors, as were cell yields.

V lost 5 bases, J lost 7 bases, and 11 bases stayed unmatched. The CDR3 has 16 amino acids. Germline V lookup: CDR1 LNHNV, CDR2 YYDKDF (reference sequence). The isolated RNA, all of it, was reverse transcribed, so expressed TCRB transcripts were what got sequenced. The repertoire was sequenced with immunoSEQ multiplex PCR; TCRdb's copy has only in-frame clones and lacks some. The profile covers roughly 500,000 clones, with about 10% appearing a single time and 0.045% to 0.06% taken by the ten largest. The chain employs TRBV15 and TRBJ2-4, with 10 nucleotides matching TRBD1. Sequencing was performed on naive CD4+ T cells from blood. The receptor was isolated from a woman between 18 and 29 years old in good health. DNA for the CDR3: TGTGCCACCAGCCGTTCACCGGGACAGGGGAGGAACATTCAGTACTTC. Amino acids: CATSRSPGQGRNIQYF.